Below, one T cell receptor (beta chain) is given with its context. V gave up 1 base and J gave up 10 bases; unmatched junction bases: 8. The CDR3 length is 16 residues. Looked up from germline, CDR1 is SGHAT and CDR2 is FQDESV (reference sequence). Under the authors' procedure: Estimation of nucleated cell counts was performed using reference gene primer amplification. Sequenced by immunoSEQ multiplex PCR; TCRdb stores in-frame clones only, minus some. V and J calls and clone size follow that table, whereas D and trimming were derived from the DNA. This sample yields about 200,000 clones, of which roughly 80% are seen a single time; roughly 10% belongs to the top ten. The data belong to a study of blood T cell repertoires in COVID-19. Overall study context: Acute and convalescent COVID-19 specimens originated in the United States, Italy and Spain. PBMCs, B-cell-depleted T cells, or T cells were the source of the cDNA or gDNA that made up the material.

The rearrangement uses TRBV11-1 and TRBJ2-1; 12 bases agree with TRBD1. The sequenced sample was peripheral blood. This receptor was identified in an elderly woman with acute or convalescent COVID-19. CDR3 sequence: CASSLVGTGGIGEQFF. In DNA form, the CDR3 reads TGTGCCAGCAGCTTAGTGGGGACAGGGGGCATAGGGGAGCAGTTCTTC.